This T cell receptor beta chain comes out of a study of blood T cell repertoires in COVID-19. Generated by immunoSEQ multiplex PCR, the TCRdb table keeps only in-frame clones and is missing some. The profile shows over 100,000 clones, around 86% of them singletons. CDR1 and CDR2 from the germline V gene are KGHSH and LQKENI. Unmatched junction bases numbered 3, after V lost 6 bases and J lost 1 base. The CDR3 runs to 15 residues. The receptor was derived from a woman aged 60-75 years with active or convalescent COVID-19. Sequencing input: peripheral blood. V usage is TRBV18 and J usage is TRBJ2-2; 9 bases match TRBD1. In nucleotides, the CDR3 is TGTGCCAGCTCCCGACAGGGGGGGAACACCGGGGAGCTGTTTTTT. Translating it yields CASSRQGGNTGELFF.